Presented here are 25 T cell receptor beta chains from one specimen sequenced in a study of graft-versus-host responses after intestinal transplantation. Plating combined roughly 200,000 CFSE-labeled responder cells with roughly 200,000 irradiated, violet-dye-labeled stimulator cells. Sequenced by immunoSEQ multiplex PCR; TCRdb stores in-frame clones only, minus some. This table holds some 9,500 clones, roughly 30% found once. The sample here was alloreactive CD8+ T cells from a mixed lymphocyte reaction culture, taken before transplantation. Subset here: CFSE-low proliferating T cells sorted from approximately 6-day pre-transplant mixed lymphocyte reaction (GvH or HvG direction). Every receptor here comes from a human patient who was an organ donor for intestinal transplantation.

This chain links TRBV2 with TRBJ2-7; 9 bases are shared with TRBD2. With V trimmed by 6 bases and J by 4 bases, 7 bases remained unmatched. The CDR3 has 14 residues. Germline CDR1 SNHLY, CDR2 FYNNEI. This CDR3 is CASRGGLAPYEQYF. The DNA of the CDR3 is TGTGCCAGCAGGGGAGGACTAGCGCCTTACGAGCAGTACTTC. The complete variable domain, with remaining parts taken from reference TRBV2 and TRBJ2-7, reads EPEVTQTPSHQVTQMGQEVILRCVPISNHLYFYWYRQILGQKVEFLVSFYNNEISEKSEIFDDQFSVERPDGSNFTLKIRSTKLEDSAMYFCASRGGLAPYEQYFGPGTRLTVT.

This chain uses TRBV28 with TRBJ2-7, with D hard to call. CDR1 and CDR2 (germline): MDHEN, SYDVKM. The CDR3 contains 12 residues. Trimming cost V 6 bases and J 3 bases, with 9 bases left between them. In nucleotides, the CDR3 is TGTGCCAGCAGATCTTACTACTACGAGCAGTACTTC. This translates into CASRSYYYEQYF.

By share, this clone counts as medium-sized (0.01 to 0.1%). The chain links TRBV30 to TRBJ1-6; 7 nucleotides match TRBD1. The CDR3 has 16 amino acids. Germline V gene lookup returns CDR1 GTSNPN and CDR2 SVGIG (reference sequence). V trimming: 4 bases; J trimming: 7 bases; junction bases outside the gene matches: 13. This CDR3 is CAWTPGGGFYNSPLHF. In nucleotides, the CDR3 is TGTGCCTGGACACCGGGAGGGGGCTTCTACAATTCACCCCTCCACTTT.

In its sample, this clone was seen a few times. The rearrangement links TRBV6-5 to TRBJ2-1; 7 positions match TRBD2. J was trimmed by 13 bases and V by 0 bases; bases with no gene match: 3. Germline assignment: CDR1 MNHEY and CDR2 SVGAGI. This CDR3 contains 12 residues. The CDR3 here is CASSYSGGVQFF. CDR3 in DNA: TGTGCCAGCAGTTACTCGGGAGGGGTCCAGTTCTTC.

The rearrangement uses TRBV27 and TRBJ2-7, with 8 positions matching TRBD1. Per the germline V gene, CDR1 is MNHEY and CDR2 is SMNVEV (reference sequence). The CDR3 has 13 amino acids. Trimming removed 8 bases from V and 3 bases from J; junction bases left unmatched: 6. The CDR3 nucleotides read TGTGCCAGCGGCCTGGGACAGGTCTACGAGCAGTACTTC. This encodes CASGLGQVYEQYF.

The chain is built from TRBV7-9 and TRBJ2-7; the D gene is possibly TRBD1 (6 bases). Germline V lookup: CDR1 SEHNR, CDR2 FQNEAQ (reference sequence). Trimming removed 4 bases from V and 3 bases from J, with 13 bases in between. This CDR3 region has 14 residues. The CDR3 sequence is CASSSKDSRYEQYF. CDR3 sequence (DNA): TGTGCCAGCAGCTCGAAGGACAGCCGCTACGAGCAGTACTTC.

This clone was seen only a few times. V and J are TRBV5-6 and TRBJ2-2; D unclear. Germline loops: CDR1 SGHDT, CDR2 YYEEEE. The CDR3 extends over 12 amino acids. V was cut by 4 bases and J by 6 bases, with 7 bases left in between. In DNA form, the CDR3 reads TGTGCCAGCAGCGAGTTCGCCGGGGAGCTGTTTTTT. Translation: CASSEFAGELFF.

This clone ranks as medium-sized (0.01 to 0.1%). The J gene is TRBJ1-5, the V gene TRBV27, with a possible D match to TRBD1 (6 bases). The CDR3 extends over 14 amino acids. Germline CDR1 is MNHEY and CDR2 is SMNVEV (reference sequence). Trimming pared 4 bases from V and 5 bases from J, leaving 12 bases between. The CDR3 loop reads CASSWAGVDQPQHF. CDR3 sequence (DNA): TGTGCCAGCAGTTGGGCAGGGGTCGATCAGCCCCAGCATTTT.

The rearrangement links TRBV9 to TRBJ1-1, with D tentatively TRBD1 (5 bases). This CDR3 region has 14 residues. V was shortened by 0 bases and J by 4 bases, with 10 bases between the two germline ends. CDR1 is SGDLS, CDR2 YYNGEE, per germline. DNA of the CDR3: TGTGCCAGCAGCGTAGATGGGGCTAGCACTGAAGCTTTCTTT. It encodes CASSVDGASTEAFF.

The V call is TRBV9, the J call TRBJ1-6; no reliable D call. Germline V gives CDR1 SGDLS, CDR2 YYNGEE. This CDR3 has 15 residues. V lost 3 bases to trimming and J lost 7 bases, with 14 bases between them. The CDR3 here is CASSADTGWNSPLHF. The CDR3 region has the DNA TGTGCCAGCAGCGCAGACACTGGTTGGAATTCACCCCTCCACTTT.

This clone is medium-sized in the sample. The CDR3 loop reads CASSYQPGQFSGELFF. DNA of the CDR3: TGTGCCAGCAGCTATCAACCGGGACAGTTCTCCGGGGAGCTGTTTTTT. The rearrangement joins TRBV7-9 to TRBJ2-2; 7 bases map to TRBD1. The length of the CDR3 is 16 residues. CDR1 and CDR2 from the germline V gene are SEHNR and FQNEAQ (reference sequence). V shed 4 bases, J shed 6 bases, and the junction held 11 bases outside the gene matches. Combining the CDR3 with reference TRBV7-9 and TRBJ2-2 gives the whole variable domain DTGVSQNPRHKITKRGQNVTFRCDPISEHNRLYWYRQTLGQGPEFLTYFQNEAQLEKSRLLSDRFSAERPKGSFSTLEIQRTEQGDSAMYLCASSYQPGQFSGELFFGEGSRLTVL.

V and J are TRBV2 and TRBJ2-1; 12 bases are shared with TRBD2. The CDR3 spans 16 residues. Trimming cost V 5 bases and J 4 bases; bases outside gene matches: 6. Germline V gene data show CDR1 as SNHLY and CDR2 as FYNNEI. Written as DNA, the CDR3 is TGTGCCAGCAGTCCCTTCGGACTAGCGGGGTACAATGAGCAGTTCTTC. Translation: CASSPFGLAGYNEQFF.

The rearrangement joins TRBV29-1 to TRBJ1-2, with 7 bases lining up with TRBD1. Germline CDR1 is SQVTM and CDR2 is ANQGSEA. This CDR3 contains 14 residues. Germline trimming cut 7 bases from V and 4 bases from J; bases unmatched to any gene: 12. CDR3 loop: CSADRGTESYGYTF. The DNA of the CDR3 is TGCAGCGCCGACCGTGGGACAGAATCCTATGGCTACACCTTC.

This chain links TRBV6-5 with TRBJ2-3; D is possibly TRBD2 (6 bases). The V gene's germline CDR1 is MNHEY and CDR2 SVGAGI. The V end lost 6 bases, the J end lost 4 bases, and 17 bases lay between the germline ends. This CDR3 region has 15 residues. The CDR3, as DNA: TGTGCCAGCAGGCGGACCCACGGGGGTCCAGATACGCAGTATTTT. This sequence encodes CASRRTHGGPDTQYF.

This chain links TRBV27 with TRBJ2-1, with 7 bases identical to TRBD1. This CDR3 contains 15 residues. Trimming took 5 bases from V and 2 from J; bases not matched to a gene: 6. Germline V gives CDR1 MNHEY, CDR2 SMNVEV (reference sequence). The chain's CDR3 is CASSDRQGPYNEQFF. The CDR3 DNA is TGTGCCAGCAGTGATCGACAGGGCCCCTACAATGAGCAGTTCTTC.

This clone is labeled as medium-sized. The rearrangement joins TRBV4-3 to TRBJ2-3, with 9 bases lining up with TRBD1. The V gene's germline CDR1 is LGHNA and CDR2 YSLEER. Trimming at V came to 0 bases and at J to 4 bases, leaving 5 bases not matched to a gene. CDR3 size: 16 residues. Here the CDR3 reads CASSQDKGQGSDTQYF. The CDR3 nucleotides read TGCGCCAGCAGCCAAGATAAGGGACAGGGCTCAGATACGCAGTATTTT.

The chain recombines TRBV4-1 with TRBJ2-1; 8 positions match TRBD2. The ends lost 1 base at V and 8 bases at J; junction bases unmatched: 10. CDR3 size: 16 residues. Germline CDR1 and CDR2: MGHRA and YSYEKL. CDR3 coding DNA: TGCGCCAGCAGCCAAGTTGACCGGGGGGGCGGGGATGAGCAGTTCTTC. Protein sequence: CASSQVDRGGGDEQFF.

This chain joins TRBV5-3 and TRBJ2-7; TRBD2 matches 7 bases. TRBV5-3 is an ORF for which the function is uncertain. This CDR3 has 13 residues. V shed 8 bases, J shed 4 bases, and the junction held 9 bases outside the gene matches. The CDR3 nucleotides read TGTGCCAGCTCCCCCCGGGGAGGGTACGAGCAGTACTTC. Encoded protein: CASSPRGGYEQYF.

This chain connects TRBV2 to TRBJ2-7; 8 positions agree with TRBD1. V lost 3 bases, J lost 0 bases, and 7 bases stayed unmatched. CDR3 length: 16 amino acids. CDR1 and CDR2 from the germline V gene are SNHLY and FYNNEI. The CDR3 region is CASSESLGQASYEQYF. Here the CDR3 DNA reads TGTGCCAGCAGTGAGTCATTGGGACAGGCCTCCTACGAGCAGTACTTC. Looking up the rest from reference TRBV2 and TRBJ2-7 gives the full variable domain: EPEVTQTPSHQVTQMGQEVILRCVPISNHLYFYWYRQILGQKVEFLVSFYNNEISEKSEIFDDQFSVERPDGSNFTLKIRSTKLEDSAMYFCASSESLGQASYEQYFGPGTRLTVT.

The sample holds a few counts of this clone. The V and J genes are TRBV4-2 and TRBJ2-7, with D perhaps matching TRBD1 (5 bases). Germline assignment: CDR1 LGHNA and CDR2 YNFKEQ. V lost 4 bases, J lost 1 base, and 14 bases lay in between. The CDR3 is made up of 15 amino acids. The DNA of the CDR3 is TGTGCCAGCAGCCGGAGTCACAGGTATTCCTACGAGCAGTACTTC. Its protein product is CASSRSHRYSYEQYF.

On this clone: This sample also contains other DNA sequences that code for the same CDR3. CDR3: CASSSGGAGYGYTF. In DNA, the CDR3 is TGTGCCAGCAGCTCCGGAGGGGCGGGATATGGCTACACCTTC. The chain has TRBV5-6 and TRBJ1-2, with D maybe TRBD1 (5 bases). This CDR3 comprises 14 residues. Germline CDR1 reads SGHDT; CDR2 reads YYEEEE. V was shortened by 3 bases and J by 5 bases, with 14 bases between the two germline ends. The whole variable domain, remainder taken from reference TRBV5-6 and TRBJ1-2, is DAGVTQSPTHLIKTRGQQVTLRCSPKSGHDTVSWYQQALGQGPQFIFQYYEEEERQRGNFPDRFSGHQFPNYSSELNVNALLLGDSALYLCASSSGGAGYGYTFGSGTRLTVV.

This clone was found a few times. The CDR3 bases are TGTGCCAGCAGTTTGCCGGAGAATCAGCCCCAGCATTTT. Translating gives CASSLPENQPQHF. V usage is TRBV28 and J usage is TRBJ1-5; D unclear. The CDR3 has 13 amino acids. Trimming pared 3 bases from V and 4 bases from J, leaving 7 bases between. CDR1 MDHEN and CDR2 SYDVKM come from the germline V gene.

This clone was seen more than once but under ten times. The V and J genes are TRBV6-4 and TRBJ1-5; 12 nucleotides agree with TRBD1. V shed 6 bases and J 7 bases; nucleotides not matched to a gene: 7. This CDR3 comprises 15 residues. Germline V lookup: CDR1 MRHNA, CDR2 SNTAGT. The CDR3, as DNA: TGTGCCAGCAGGGTCGGGACAGGGGGCGGGCAGCCCCAGCATTTT. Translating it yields CASRVGTGGGQPQHF.

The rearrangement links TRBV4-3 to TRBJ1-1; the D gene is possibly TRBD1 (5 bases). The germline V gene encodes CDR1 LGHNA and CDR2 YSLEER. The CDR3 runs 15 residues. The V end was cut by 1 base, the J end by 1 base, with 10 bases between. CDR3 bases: TGCGCCAGCAGCCAAGGCCCGACAGAGAACACTGAAGCTTTCTTT. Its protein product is CASSQGPTENTEAFF.

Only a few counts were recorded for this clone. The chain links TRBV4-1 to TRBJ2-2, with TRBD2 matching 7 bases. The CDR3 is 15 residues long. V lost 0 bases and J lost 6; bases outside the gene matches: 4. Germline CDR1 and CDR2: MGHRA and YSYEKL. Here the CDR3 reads CASSQEGGSPGELFF. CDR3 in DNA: TGCGCCAGCAGCCAAGAGGGCGGGAGCCCCGGGGAGCTGTTTTTT.